Shown below are 10 T cell receptor beta chains from a single sample sequenced in a study of T cell repertoires in cytomegalovirus infection. Their target antigens are unknown. TCRdb ran MiXCR on the reads and lists one entry per CDR3 protein. The sample yields approximately 74,000 distinct CDR3 sequences, roughly 37% seen once. The specimen was CD8+ T cells from cultured PBMCs, collected from culture after CMV antigen stimulation. The receptors here all came from a human donor in good health (CMV status not recorded). Some clones in this sample may be carry-over from other donors' samples.

The V and J genes are TRBV6-1 and TRBJ2-3, with D possibly being TRBD2 (6 bases). CDR1 MNHNS and CDR2 SASEGT come from the germline V gene. V was trimmed by 5 bases and J by 0 bases, leaving 18 bases between them. This CDR3 is built from 17 residues. This CDR3 reads CASSLIPVGGSTDTQYF. CDR3 nucleotides: TGTGCCAGCAGTCTAATCCCGGTTGGGGGGAGCACAGATACGCAGTATTTT.

The rearrangement uses TRBV2 and TRBJ2-2; D is undetermined. There are 12 residues in the CDR3. The V and J ends lost 3 bases and 8 bases respectively, with 7 bases between them. The germline V gene has CDR1 SNHLY and CDR2 FYNNEI. The CDR3 sequence is CASSEVVGELFF. CDR3 in DNA: TGTGCCAGCAGTGAGGTCGTTGGGGAGCTGTTTTTT.

The J gene is TRBJ1-2, the V gene TRBV2; D gene ambiguous. CDR1 is SNHLY, CDR2 FYNNEI, per germline. The CDR3 contains 14 residues. Deletions cut 3 bases from V and 3 bases from J, with 11 bases between. The CDR3 region is CASSESGSHYGYTF. The CDR3 nucleotides are TGTGCCAGCAGTGAGTCCGGCAGCCACTATGGCTACACCTTC.

The chain is built from TRBV7-6 and TRBJ2-3; D possibly uses TRBD1 or TRBD2 (5 bases each). V gave up 5 bases and J gave up 0 bases, with 21 bases separating them. This CDR3 comprises 18 residues. The germline gives CDR1 SGHVS, CDR2 FNYEAQ. The CDR3 region has the DNA TGTGCCAGCAGCCCCCCCACCGGGACGGCATCTAGCACAGATACGCAGTATTTT. Translating gives CASSPPTGTASSTDTQYF.

This chain's CDR3 is CASSLGLTSGALYEQYF. The DNA for the CDR3 is TGTGCCAGCAGCTTAGGTTTGACTAGCGGGGCCCTCTACGAGCAGTACTTC. The chain joins TRBV7-2 to TRBJ2-7; TRBD2 matches at 11 bases. With 1 base clipped from V and 3 bases from J, the junction kept 8 bases outside the gene matches. This CDR3 is 17 amino acids long. The germline V gene encodes CDR1 SGHTA and CDR2 FQGNSA.

This clonotype was recorded a few times. The chain couples TRBV7-3 to TRBJ2-3; the D gene is possibly TRBD1 (5 bases). CDR3 length equals 17 residues. V lost 1 base, J lost 1 base, and 15 bases lay in between. Per the germline V gene, CDR1 is SGHTA and CDR2 is FQGTGA. As DNA, the CDR3 is TGTGCCAGCAGCTTAAGGGTCCATGGGGCCCGCACAGATACGCAGTATTTT. Its translation is CASSLRVHGARTDTQYF.

The chain links TRBV11-3 to TRBJ2-3, with 9 bases lining up with TRBD2. The CDR3 sequence is 18 residues long. V gave up 0 bases and J gave up 2 bases; unmatched junction bases: 9. Germline CDR1 is SGHNT and CDR2 is YENEEA. The CDR3 coding sequence is TGTGCCAGCAGCTTAGAACGGCTAGCGGGGATTAACACAGATACGCAGTATTTT. It specifies CASSLERLAGINTDTQYF.

The rearrangement links TRBV10-3 to TRBJ1-2; D unclear. This CDR3 comprises 15 residues. With 4 bases removed from V and 4 bases from J, the gap between germline ends came to 16 bases. The germline gives CDR1 ENHRY, CDR2 SYGVKD. For the CDR3, the DNA is TGTGCCATCAGTGTAGAACAGCCCTTGCCCTATGGCTACACCTTC. Translating it yields CAISVEQPLPYGYTF.

With respect to this clonotype: This may be a read error: a much more frequent sequence differs by one nucleotide. The chain recombines TRBV7-2 with TRBJ1-6, with a tentative D call TRBD1 (5 bases). The V gene's germline CDR1 is SGHTA and CDR2 FQGNSA. This CDR3 is 15 amino acids long. CDR3 in amino acids: CASSFGTALNSPPHF. The CDR3 DNA sequence: TGTGCCAGCAGCTTCGGGACGGCCCTTAATTCACCCCCCCACTTT.

This chain connects TRBV7-6 to TRBJ2-7, with 8 bases fitting TRBD2. CDR3 length: 14 amino acids. The trim removed 2 bases at V and 2 bases at J, leaving 2 bases unmatched. From germline, CDR1 is SGHVS and CDR2 FNYEAQ. CDR3 coding DNA: TGTGCCAGCAGCTTAAGCGGGGGACCCTACGAGCAGTACTTC. It is translated as CASSLSGGPYEQYF.